One and the same sample provided the 20 T cell receptor beta chains below, sequenced in a study of blood T cells in healthy people across ages. Together with a sample-barcoded 5' primer, a J-beta primer mix was included in a second PCR lasting about 6 to 12 cycles. TCRdb redid the calling of the 5' RACE reads with MiXCR, one entry per CDR3 protein. The sample carries around 1.5 million distinct CDR3 sequences, 42% recorded once. What was sequenced was blood. Receptors were obtained from a woman aged 18-29 years in good health.

This clonotype was counted a few times. The chain combines TRBV7-9 with TRBJ1-1; D is unresolved. V lost 8 bases to trimming and J lost 1 base, with 14 bases between them. CDR1 and CDR2 (germline): SEHNR, FQNEAQ (reference sequence). The CDR3 has 14 residues. CDR3 loop: CASGLEIANTEAFF. The CDR3 bases are TGTGCCAGCGGATTGGAGATCGCGAACACTGAAGCTTTCTTT.

A note on this clonotype: A clone one base away is much larger, so this may be a read error. The rearrangement uses TRBV20-1 and TRBJ2-3; TRBD2 might be the D (6 bases). CDR1 and CDR2 (germline): DFQATT, SNEGSKA (reference sequence). V dropped 4 bases and J dropped 2 bases, with 13 bases sitting between them. The CDR3 covers 14 residues. The CDR3 loop is CSANTSRTTDTQYF. The CDR3 coding sequence is TGCAGTGCTAATACTAGCAGAACCACAGATACGCAGTATTTT.

A few counts support this clonotype. The chain recombines TRBV10-3 with TRBJ2-1, with a possible D match to TRBD2 (6 bases). V dropped 5 bases and J dropped 11 bases, with 10 bases sitting between them. Germline V gene data show CDR1 as ENHRY and CDR2 as SYGVKD. CDR3 size: 11 residues. The CDR3 DNA follows: TGTGCCATCAGTCCGGGAGCGAAGCAGTTCTTC. This encodes CAISPGAKQFF.

This chain connects TRBV28 to TRBJ1-4; 7 bases are a match to TRBD1. With 4 bases clipped from V and 7 bases from J, the junction kept 15 bases outside the gene matches. The germline CDR1 and CDR2 sequences are MDHEN and SYDVKM. The length of the CDR3 is 17 residues. The DNA of the CDR3 is TGTGCCAGCAGTTCCCACAGGGGCAGGGTATTGGGTGAAAAACTGTTTTTT. This sequence encodes CASSSHRGRVLGEKLFF.

The chain joins TRBV4-2 to TRBJ2-7; D may match TRBD1 or TRBD2 (6 bases each). The V gene lost 0 bases and the J gene lost 3 bases, with 18 bases spanning the gap. The CDR3 is 17 amino acids. The germline V gene has CDR1 LGHNA and CDR2 YNFKEQ. CDR3 DNA sequence: TGTGCCAGCAGCCAAGAAGGCCGCGGGACAAGAAGCTACGAGCAGTACTTC. As protein: CASSQEGRGTRSYEQYF.

This clonotype was recorded a few times. The chain recombines TRBV3-1 with TRBJ1-2; D is unclear. The CDR3 has 13 amino acids. V was clipped by 1 base and J by 3 bases, with 6 bases between them. CDR1 is LGHDT and CDR2 is YNNKEL in the germline V gene (reference sequence). The CDR3 protein is CASSQGVDYGYTF. In DNA, the CDR3 is TGTGCCAGCAGCCAAGGGGTAGACTATGGCTACACCTTC.

This clonotype was recorded a few times. CDR3: CASRPGLGGGSILFF. CDR3 coding DNA: TGTGCCAGCAGGCCCGGCTTAGGGGGGGGGTCGATCTTGTTCTTC. V usage is TRBV28 and J usage is TRBJ2-1; a possible D gene is TRBD2 (7 bases). Per the germline V gene, CDR1 is MDHEN and CDR2 is SYDVKM. V was clipped by 6 bases and J by 15 bases, with 27 bases between them. The length of the CDR3 is 15 residues.

This chain joins TRBV7-2 and TRBJ2-1; the match to TRBD1 covers 7 bases. The length of the CDR3 is 16 residues. J lost 7 bases, V lost 3 bases, and 12 bases had no gene match. The germline gives CDR1 SGHTA, CDR2 FQGNSA. The CDR3 coding sequence is TGTGCCAGCAGCTTCCCAAGAGGGGGCCCCTGGAATGAGCAGTTCTTC. It yields the protein CASSFPRGGPWNEQFF. Full variable domain (outside the CDR3, taken from reference TRBV7-2 and TRBJ2-1): GAGVSQSPSNKVTEKGKDVELRCDPISGHTALYWYRQSLGQGLEFLIYFQGNSAPDKSGLPSDRFSAERTGGSVSTLTIQRTQQEDSAVYLCASSFPRGGPWNEQFFGPGTRLTVL.

This clonotype came up many times. The V gene is TRBV29-1, the J gene TRBJ2-1; D gene ambiguous. This CDR3 contains 13 residues. CDR1 SQVTM and CDR2 ANQGSEA come from the germline V gene. This CDR3 is CSVRSSSYNEQFF. CDR3 coding DNA: TGCAGTGTGCGGAGTAGCTCCTACAATGAGCAGTTCTTC.

Here the CDR3 reads CSALGLAGAYEQYF. The CDR3 bases are TGCAGCGCCCTGGGACTAGCGGGGGCCTACGAGCAGTACTTC. This chain connects TRBV29-1 to TRBJ2-7; TRBD2 aligns across 14 bases. The CDR3 loop spans 14 amino acids. Trimming took 7 bases from V and 2 from J; bases not matched to a gene: 4. Germline V gene data show CDR1 as SQVTM and CDR2 as ANQGSEA.

This clonotype was seen more than once but under ten times. V gene TRBV29-1 combines with J gene TRBJ2-5; unclear D gene. Germline CDR1 SQVTM, CDR2 ANQGSEA. This CDR3 region has 12 residues. Trimming removed 1 base at V and 5 bases at J, with 8 bases between. The DNA of the CDR3 is TGCAGCGTTGAAGGTGGCGATGAGACCCAGTACTTC. Residues: CSVEGGDETQYF.

This clonotype was detected only once. The chain joins TRBV6-6 to TRBJ1-2, with D unresolved. V lost 0 bases and J 8 bases, leaving 16 bases between the germline ends. Germline V gives CDR1 MNHNY, CDR2 SVGAGI (reference sequence). The CDR3 is made up of 15 amino acids. CDR3 amino acids: CASSYSVGESTGYTF. DNA of the CDR3: TGTGCCAGCAGTTACTCGGTAGGAGAAAGCACGGGCTACACCTTC.

The chain uses TRBV6-6 and TRBJ2-7; 7 bases match TRBD1. With V trimmed by 5 bases and J by 2 bases, 12 bases remained unmatched. Germline-derived CDR1 and CDR2 are MNHNY and SVGAGI (reference sequence). The CDR3 sequence is 16 residues long. CDR3 sequence reads: CASSPLLGQLPYEQYF. DNA for the CDR3: TGTGCCAGCAGTCCTCTGCTGGGACAGCTACCCTACGAGCAGTACTTC.

In this sample, this clonotype turned up a few times. This sequence joins TRBV3-1 and TRBJ2-7; D call uncertain. CDR3 size: 15 residues. Trimming stripped 1 base from V and 0 bases from J, with 10 bases between. CDR1 is LGHDT, CDR2 YNNKEL, per germline (reference sequence). This CDR3 is CASSQGNPISYEQYF. CDR3 in DNA: TGTGCCAGCAGCCAAGGAAACCCCATCTCCTACGAGCAGTACTTC.

The V call is TRBV11-2, the J call TRBJ2-3; 7 bases fit TRBD2. V shed 6 bases and J 10 bases; nucleotides not matched to a gene: 7. The CDR3 is made up of 12 amino acids. Germline V lookup: CDR1 SGHAT, CDR2 FQNNGV. In DNA form, the CDR3 reads TGTGCCAGCAGACCTGCGGGAGCGGCGCAGTATTTT. As protein: CASRPAGAAQYF. Complete variable domain (other parts from reference TRBV11-2 and TRBJ2-3): EAGVAQSPRYKIIEKRQSVAFWCNPISGHATLYWYQQILGQGPKLLIQFQNNGVVDDSQLPKDRFSAERLKGVDSTLKIQPAKLEDSAVYLCASRPAGAAQYFGPGTRLTVL.

This clonotype was detected a few times. This rearrangement joins TRBV10-3 to TRBJ2-1; D perhaps matches TRBD1 (6 bases). Deletions cut 0 bases from V and 7 bases from J, with 13 bases between. From germline, CDR1 is ENHRY and CDR2 SYGVKD. The CDR3 has 15 residues. The CDR3 DNA follows: TGTGCCATCAGTGAGTCTACGGACAGACGAAATGAGCAGTTCTTC. This codes for CAISESTDRRNEQFF.

This clonotype was detected only a few times. This rearrangement joins TRBV3-1 to TRBJ2-1; TRBD1 or TRBD2 may be the D gene (5 bases each). The CDR3 has 17 amino acids. Germline CDR1 and CDR2: LGHDT and YNNKEL (reference sequence). V lost 1 base to trimming and J lost 4 bases, with 17 bases between them. CDR3 amino acids: CASSQVGRDGAYNEQFF. The CDR3 DNA reads as TGTGCCAGCAGCCAAGTGGGACGGGACGGGGCTTACAATGAGCAGTTCTTC.

The rearrangement joins TRBV29-1 to TRBJ2-7; no clear D gene. V was cut by 1 base and J by 4 bases, with 11 bases left in between. Germline V CDR1 and CDR2: SQVTM, ANQGSEA. This CDR3 is built from 13 residues. The CDR3 coding sequence is TGCAGCGTTGAAGGTCCCCGGCGGTACGAGCAGTACTTC. It codes for CSVEGPRRYEQYF.

The genes are TRBV4-1 and TRBJ2-5; tentatively, D is TRBD1 or TRBD2 (5 bases each). This CDR3 contains 15 residues. Trimming stripped 4 bases from V and 11 bases from J, with 23 bases between. Germline CDR1 reads MGHRA; CDR2 reads YSYEKL. The chain's CDR3 is CASSPAGANYNEQYF. In DNA form, the CDR3 reads TGCGCCAGCAGCCCCGCCGGGGCTAACTACAATGAGCAGTACTTC.

This clonotype came up a few times. The chain carries TRBV5-1 and TRBJ2-4; 11 nucleotides match TRBD2. Losses at the gene ends were 4 bases for V and 0 bases for J; bases not matched to a gene: 9. Germline V CDR1 and CDR2: SGHRS, YFSETQ. The CDR3 sequence is 18 residues long. CDR3 in DNA: TGCGCCAGCAGCCAGGGGGGACTAGCGGACCTAGCCAAAAACATTCAGTACTTC. This gives the protein CASSQGGLADLAKNIQYF. The full variable domain, its missing parts supplied by reference TRBV5-1 and TRBJ2-4, is KAGVTQTPRYLIKTRGQQVTLSCSPISGHRSVSWYQQTPGQGLQFLFEYFSETQRNKGNFPGRFSGRQFSNSRSEMNVSTLELGDSALYLCASSQGGLADLAKNIQYFGAGTRLSVL.